Presented here are 19 T cell receptor beta chains from one specimen sequenced in a study of blood T cell repertoires in COVID-19. Assay: immunoSEQ multiplex PCR; the TCRdb copy retains only in-frame clones and omits some. Of about 50,000 clones listed, 65% to 90% are singletons. The sample comprised peripheral blood. Receptors were obtained from a human donor in a cohort sampled during active COVID-19.

This clone was observed a few times. V is TRBV5-4 and J is TRBJ2-7, with 8 bases aligning to TRBD1. Germline values: CDR1 SGHNT, CDR2 YYREEE (reference sequence). CDR3 size: 14 residues. The trim removed 9 bases at V and 2 bases at J, leaving 10 bases unmatched. The CDR3: CATRTRGPAYEQYF. DNA for the CDR3: TGTGCCACCCGCACCAGGGGGCCGGCCTACGAGCAGTACTTC.

The V call is TRBV30, the J call TRBJ1-2, with D uncertain. There are 13 residues in the CDR3. Germline V gene lookup returns CDR1 GTSNPN and CDR2 SVGIG (reference sequence). V dropped 3 bases and J dropped 7 bases, with 15 bases sitting between them. In DNA, the CDR3 is TGTGCCTGGAGGTCGATGAAAAGACTTGGCTACACCTTC. It codes for CAWRSMKRLGYTF. Combining the CDR3 with reference TRBV30 and TRBJ1-2 gives the whole variable domain SQTIHQWPATLVQPVGSPLSLECTVEGTSNPNLYWYRQAAGRGLQLLFYSVGIGQISSEVPQNLSASRPQDRQFILSSKKLLLSDSGFYLCAWRSMKRLGYTFGSGTRLTVV.

The J gene is TRBJ1-6, the V gene TRBV27; possibly TRBD1 for D (5 bases). Deletions cut 4 bases from V and 7 bases from J, with 14 bases between. Germline lookup yields CDR1 MNHEY and CDR2 SMNVEV (reference sequence). The CDR3 extends over 15 amino acids. CDR3 sequence (DNA): TGTGCCAGCAGTTGGATGGGGCCGGCCAATTCACCCCTCCACTTT. Translated, it gives CASSWMGPANSPLHF.

The chain recombines TRBV28 with TRBJ2-2, with D maybe TRBD2 (6 bases). V gave up 7 bases and J gave up 8 bases, with 14 bases separating them. The CDR3 has 13 residues. Per the germline V gene, CDR1 is MDHEN and CDR2 is SYDVKM. The CDR3 spells CASTPGGVGELFF. The CDR3 nucleotides read TGTGCCAGCACTCCCGGGGGTGTGGGGGAGCTGTTTTTT.

In this sample, this clone turned up a few times. The V call is TRBV27, the J call TRBJ2-3; a weak D match, TRBD1 (6 bases). V dropped 6 bases and J dropped 2 bases, with 12 bases sitting between them. This CDR3 is built from 14 residues. Germline-derived CDR1 and CDR2 are MNHEY and SMNVEV (reference sequence). The DNA of the CDR3 is TGTGCCAGCAGACAATACAGGGACACAGATACGCAGTATTTT. Translated, it gives CASRQYRDTDTQYF.

The rearrangement links TRBV5-1 to TRBJ1-2, with 7 bases identical to TRBD1. This CDR3 contains 12 residues. J lost 4 bases, V lost 3 bases, and 0 bases had no gene match. Germline-derived CDR1 and CDR2 are SGHRS and YFSETQ. CDR3 residues: CASSWTGYGYTF. In nucleotides, the CDR3 is TGCGCCAGCAGCTGGACAGGCTATGGCTACACCTTC.

The J gene is TRBJ2-7, the V gene TRBV9, with 7 bases aligning to TRBD2. This CDR3 contains 14 residues. Germline V CDR1 and CDR2: SGDLS, YYNGEE. Unmatched junction bases numbered 11, after V lost 6 bases and J lost 5 bases. CDR3 protein: CASTRGLAGDEQYF. The CDR3 coding sequence is TGTGCCAGCACCCGGGGTCTCGCGGGAGACGAGCAGTACTTC.

For this clone: At the DNA level, this CDR3 is encoded by other sequences in the same sample as well. J is TRBJ1-5 and V is TRBV30; D gene uncertain. Germline V gene sequence: CDR1 GTSNPN, CDR2 SVGIG (reference sequence). The CDR3 has 13 amino acids. The germline V and J ends were trimmed by 0 bases and 4 bases, with 7 bases remaining between them. Written as DNA, the CDR3 is TGTGCCTGGAGTGTTCGAGATAATCAGCCCCAGCATTTT. Its protein is CAWSVRDNQPQHF.

V gene TRBV6-5 combines with J gene TRBJ1-2, with D unresolved. The CDR3 contains 13 residues. Per germline, CDR1 MNHEY and CDR2 SVGAGI. The V gene lost 6 bases and the J gene lost 1 base, with 9 bases spanning the gap. The CDR3 DNA follows: TGTGCCAGCAGATCCCACAGTAACTATGGCTACACCTTC. It is translated as CASRSHSNYGYTF.

The chain links TRBV4-2 to TRBJ1-6; 10 bases align to TRBD1. This CDR3 comprises 16 residues. Germline V CDR1 and CDR2: LGHNA, YNFKEQ. V lost 2 bases and J lost 6; bases outside the gene matches: 4. The CDR3 here is CASSQTWDRGNSPLHF. For the CDR3, the DNA is TGTGCCAGCAGCCAAACCTGGGACAGGGGTAATTCACCCCTCCACTTT.

The CDR3 DNA follows: TGTGCCAGCAGCGTAGTGTCAGGCACCGGGGAGCTGTTTTTT. This sequence encodes CASSVVSGTGELFF. The chain combines TRBV9 with TRBJ2-2; D gene unclear. Germline V lookup: CDR1 SGDLS, CDR2 YYNGEE. The V end was cut by 0 bases, the J end by 4 bases, with 7 bases between. This CDR3 comprises 14 residues.

This rearrangement joins TRBV19 to TRBJ1-3; D remains unclear. Trimming took off 1 base at V and 0 bases at J, with 10 bases between the two ends. CDR1 and CDR2 (germline): LNHDA, SQIVND (reference sequence). The CDR3 is 16 amino acids. CDR3: CASSIGAFASGNTIYF. As DNA, the CDR3 is TGTGCCAGTAGTATAGGGGCATTCGCCTCTGGAAACACCATATATTTT.

The chain couples TRBV11-2 to TRBJ2-1; TRBD1 might be the D (6 bases). Per germline, CDR1 SGHAT and CDR2 FQNNGV. The CDR3 covers 15 residues. V was clipped by 2 bases and J by 1 base, with 9 bases between them. The CDR3 protein is CASSLQGRSYNEQFF. The CDR3 DNA reads TGTGCCAGCAGCTTACAGGGGCGTTCCTACAATGAGCAGTTCTTC.

The chain recombines TRBV15 with TRBJ2-5; 8 bases match TRBD2. The germline CDR1 and CDR2 sequences are LNHNV and YYDKDF (reference sequence). V lost 0 bases to trimming and J lost 4 bases; unmatched junction nucleotides: 7. The CDR3 has 16 amino acids. CDR3 protein: CATSRESLLAGETQYF. In DNA, the CDR3 is TGTGCCACCAGCAGAGAATCTCTCCTAGCGGGAGAGACCCAGTACTTC.

This rearrangement joins TRBV18 to TRBJ2-2; 9 bases fit TRBD1. The CDR3 extends over 16 amino acids. Per germline, CDR1 KGHSH and CDR2 LQKENI. J lost 2 bases, V lost 3 bases, and 4 bases had no gene match. The CDR3 DNA is TGTGCCAGCTCACCGGGGACAGGGAAAAACACCGGGGAGCTGTTTTTT. It translates to CASSPGTGKNTGELFF.

This chain joins TRBV9 and TRBJ2-5; 13 bases are a match to TRBD2. This CDR3 comprises 17 residues. Germline values: CDR1 SGDLS, CDR2 YYNGEE. Unmatched junction bases numbered 12, after V lost 5 bases and J lost 5 bases. CDR3 residues: CASSPGLAGDLYETQYF. The CDR3 region has the DNA TGTGCCAGCAGTCCTGGACTAGCGGGAGACCTCTACGAGACCCAGTACTTC.

This chain connects TRBV7-9 to TRBJ1-4, with TRBD1 matching over 7 bases. After removal of 5 bases from V and 5 bases from J, the junction contained 8 bases not matched to a gene. The CDR3 covers 15 residues. CDR1 is SEHNR, CDR2 FQNEAQ, per germline (reference sequence). The CDR3 DNA reads as TGTGCCAGCAGCCCCCTACAGGGGACAAATGAAAAACTGTTTTTT. As protein: CASSPLQGTNEKLFF.

The V and J genes are TRBV3-1 (or the pseudogene TRBV3-2) and TRBJ2-5; the D gene is possibly TRBD2 (6 bases). Germline V CDR1 and CDR2: LGHDT, YNNKEL (reference sequence). Trimming took off 1 base at V and 3 bases at J, with 12 bases between the two ends. The CDR3 covers 15 residues. The CDR3 DNA is TGTGCCAGCAGCCAAGTCACACTAGCAGAAGAGACCCAGTACTTC. Amino acids: CASSQVTLAEETQYF.

The chain uses TRBV29-1 and TRBJ1-3; D is unclear. The CDR3 consists of 13 residues. Trimming cost V 3 bases and J 0 bases, with 6 bases left between them. Per the germline V gene, CDR1 is SQVTM and CDR2 is ANQGSEA. The CDR3 region is CSVDRISGNTIYF. The DNA for the CDR3 is TGCAGCGTTGACAGGATCTCTGGAAACACCATATATTTT.